The 28 T cell receptor beta chains presented below share a single source sample, sequenced in a study of cytomegalovirus exposure and HLA in healthy donors. Here immunoSEQ multiplex PCR was the method, and the copy in TCRdb shows in-frame clones only, minus some. Of 150,000 or so clones in the sample, 86% were seen once. Material for sequencing was PBMCs. These receptors all come from a human donor in good health.

J is TRBJ1-1 and V is TRBV29-1; D is undetermined. The V and J ends lost 2 bases and 0 bases respectively, with 19 bases between them. Germline lookup yields CDR1 SQVTM and CDR2 ANQGSEA. This CDR3 spans 17 amino acids. CDR3 nucleotide sequence: TGCAGCGTTGAAATTCGGCAGGCCTGGGCAATGAACACTGAAGCTTTCTTT. Encoded protein: CSVEIRQAWAMNTEAFF.

DNA for the CDR3: TGCAGCGTTTCACGAGGGCGTACTGAAGCTTTCTTT. Amino acid sequence: CSVSRGRTEAFF. The gene calls are TRBV29-1 and TRBJ1-1; no reliable D call. The CDR3 contains 12 residues. Trimming left V 5 bases short and J 5 bases short, with 12 bases between. Germline V gives CDR1 SQVTM, CDR2 ANQGSEA.

This chain uses TRBV19 with TRBJ2-2, with 7 bases aligning to TRBD2. Germline CDR1 is LNHDA and CDR2 is SQIVND (reference sequence). The CDR3 runs 16 residues. Trimming removed 3 bases from V and 4 bases from J; junction bases left unmatched: 8. The CDR3 DNA reads as TGTGCCAGTAGTATTCAGACTAGCAGGTTCACCGGGGAGCTGTTTTTT. This codes for CASSIQTSRFTGELFF. The whole variable domain, filled in from reference TRBV19 and TRBJ2-2, reads DGGITQSPKYLFRKEGQNVTLSCEQNLNHDAMYWYRQDPGQGLRLIYYSQIVNDFQKGDIAEGYSVSREKKESFPLTVTSAQKNPTAFYLCASSIQTSRFTGELFFGEGSRLTVL.

The V call is TRBV6-5, the J call TRBJ2-7; 10 bases line up with TRBD1. The CDR3 spans 15 residues. Germline CDR1 reads MNHEY; CDR2 reads SVGAGI. J gave up 7 bases and V 6 bases, and 12 bases lay outside the gene matches. The CDR3 loop reads CASSRGRQGAGEQYF. The CDR3 region has the DNA TGTGCCAGCAGCAGAGGGCGACAGGGGGCGGGGGAGCAGTACTTC.

The chain employs TRBV7-6 and TRBJ1-2; D possibly corresponds to TRBD1 (6 bases). This CDR3 has 16 amino acids. CDR1 and CDR2 (germline): SGHVS, FNYEAQ. The V end was cut by 0 bases, the J end by 4 bases, with 15 bases between. CDR3 nucleotides: TGTGCCAGCAGCTTAGCGCGGGGGGGCGTAGGCTATGGCTACACCTTC. It yields the protein CASSLARGGVGYGYTF.

This clone appeared once. The CDR3 reads CASSLWAGDIYEQYF. DNA for the CDR3: TGTGCCAGCAGCTTATGGGCGGGAGATATCTACGAGCAGTACTTC. The V and J genes are TRBV7-9 and TRBJ2-7, with 7 nucleotides matching TRBD2. Trimming at V came to 2 bases and at J to 3 bases, leaving 7 bases not matched to a gene. The germline gives CDR1 SEHNR, CDR2 FQNEAQ (reference sequence). This CDR3 has 15 amino acids.

This sequence joins TRBV27 and TRBJ2-1; 7 bases agree with TRBD1. This CDR3 has 14 residues. V lost 4 bases and J lost 3; bases outside the gene matches: 3. Per the germline V gene, CDR1 is MNHEY and CDR2 is SMNVEV (reference sequence). This CDR3 is CASSSGTDYNEQFF. The CDR3 bases are TGTGCCAGCAGTTCGGGGACAGACTACAATGAGCAGTTCTTC.

This chain uses TRBV10-3 with TRBJ2-7; TRBD2 matches 11 bases. Germline assignment: CDR1 ENHRY and CDR2 SYGVKD. The CDR3 is made up of 16 amino acids. Unmatched junction bases numbered 8, after V lost 3 bases and J lost 4 bases. This CDR3 is CAISDPSSGRRYEQYF. The DNA of the CDR3 is TGTGCCATCAGTGATCCCTCTAGCGGGAGGAGGTACGAGCAGTACTTC.

The J gene is TRBJ2-3, the V gene TRBV2; D perhaps matches TRBD1 (5 bases). The CDR3 runs 14 residues. Per the germline V gene, CDR1 is SNHLY and CDR2 is FYNNEI. The V gene lost 3 bases and the J gene lost 2 bases, with 9 bases spanning the gap. In DNA form, the CDR3 reads TGTGCCAGCAGTGATCTCAGGGTCACAGATACGCAGTATTTT. It yields the protein CASSDLRVTDTQYF. Full variable domain (outside the CDR3, taken from reference TRBV2 and TRBJ2-3): EPEVTQTPSHQVTQMGQEVILRCVPISNHLYFYWYRQILGQKVEFLVSFYNNEISEKSEIFDDQFSVERPDGSNFTLKIRSTKLEDSAMYFCASSDLRVTDTQYFGPGTRLTVL.

In DNA, the CDR3 is TGTGCCAGCAGCCCAACCCCGGGGGTTGGGGATTCACCCCTCCACTTT. It codes for CASSPTPGVGDSPLHF. This chain uses TRBV5-4 with TRBJ1-6; maybe TRBD1 (5 bases). This CDR3 contains 16 residues. CDR1 is SGHNT and CDR2 is YYREEE in the germline V gene (reference sequence). V was shortened by 4 bases and J by 8 bases, with 19 bases between the two germline ends. Full variable domain (outside the CDR3, taken from reference TRBV5-4 and TRBJ1-6): ETGVTQSPTHLIKTRGQQVTLRCSSQSGHNTVSWYQQALGQGPQFIFQYYREEENGRGNFPPRFSGLQFPNYSSELNVNALELDDSALYLCASSPTPGVGDSPLHFGNGTRLTVT.

The chain uses TRBV2 and TRBJ1-5; 8 nucleotides match TRBD1. CDR1 and CDR2 (germline): SNHLY, FYNNEI. There are 14 residues in the CDR3. Unmatched junction bases numbered 5, after V lost 4 bases and J lost 6 bases. The CDR3 bases are TGTGCCAGCAGTGGGACAGGGACCATTCAGCCCCAGCATTTT. Translation: CASSGTGTIQPQHF.

This chain joins TRBV2 and TRBJ1-3, with D hard to call. In germline, CDR1 is SNHLY, CDR2 FYNNEI. The CDR3 loop spans 19 amino acids. V lost 4 bases and J lost 0, with 22 bases in between. Written as DNA, the CDR3 is TGTGCCAGCAGTGGCGGAGGTGCCAGGAACCTTAACTCTGGAAACACCATATATTTT. Translation gives CASSGGGARNLNSGNTIYF.

This clone was observed a single time. The V and J genes are TRBV30 and TRBJ1-1, with D possibly being TRBD1 (5 bases). Germline loops: CDR1 GTSNPN, CDR2 SVGIG (reference sequence). Between the trimmed V and J ends, which lost 4 bases and 4 bases, there was a span of 19 bases. CDR3 length equals 15 residues. The CDR3 sequence: CAWIDPGSRGTEAFF. The CDR3 nucleotides read TGTGCCTGGATCGACCCGGGCTCAAGGGGCACTGAAGCTTTCTTT.

This clone was seen a few times. The J gene is TRBJ1-6, the V gene TRBV6-5, with 7 bases matching TRBD1. The CDR3 sequence is 14 residues long. Trimming cost V 7 bases and J 7 bases; bases outside gene matches: 7. Germline-derived CDR1 and CDR2 are MNHEY and SVGAGI. As DNA, the CDR3 is TGTGCCAGCAATGCGGGACAGAGGAATTCACCCCTCCACTTT. It encodes CASNAGQRNSPLHF.

V is TRBV9 and J is TRBJ2-4, with TRBD2 as a possible D gene (6 bases). V lost 4 bases and J lost 8, with 19 bases in between. The CDR3 spans 15 residues. The V gene's germline CDR1 is SGDLS and CDR2 YYNGEE. The CDR3 coding sequence is TGTGCCAGCAGCCCCTCCTCTAGTTCGGGGGACATTCAGTACTTC. Its protein is CASSPSSSSGDIQYF.

The chain is built from TRBV7-9 and TRBJ2-7, with 8 bases that match TRBD1. The length of the CDR3 is 15 residues. Germline lookup yields CDR1 SEHNR and CDR2 FQNEAQ (reference sequence). V shed 2 bases, J shed 4 bases, and the junction held 7 bases outside the gene matches. This CDR3 reads CASSLYGTGSYEQYF. CDR3 in DNA: TGTGCCAGCAGCTTATACGGGACAGGAAGTTACGAGCAGTACTTC.

This chain uses TRBV5-4 with TRBJ2-7; possibly TRBD1 for D (6 bases). From germline, CDR1 is SGHNT and CDR2 YYREEE (reference sequence). V was pared by 4 bases and J by 5 bases, with 16 bases between. The CDR3 consists of 14 residues. CDR3 sequence reads: CASSSRGTPHEQYF. CDR3 bases: TGTGCCAGCAGCAGCCGAGGGACACCACACGAGCAGTACTTC. Drawing the rest from reference TRBV5-4 and TRBJ2-7, the complete variable domain is ETGVTQSPTHLIKTRGQQVTLRCSSQSGHNTVSWYQQALGQGPQFIFQYYREEENGRGNFPPRFSGLQFPNYSSELNVNALELDDSALYLCASSSRGTPHEQYFGPGTRLTVT.

The chain employs TRBV18 and TRBJ1-1; D ambiguous. Trimming shortened V by 5 bases and J by 3 bases, and 4 bases separated the two germline ends. The CDR3 is 11 residues long. The V gene's germline CDR1 is KGHSH and CDR2 LQKENI. Written as DNA, the CDR3 is TGTGCCAGCTCAATAGACACTGAAGCTTTCTTT. It yields the protein CASSIDTEAFF.

V gene TRBV10-3 combines with J gene TRBJ1-2; D is undetermined. From germline, CDR1 is ENHRY and CDR2 SYGVKD. CDR3 size: 13 residues. V lost 5 bases and J 1 base, leaving 8 bases between the germline ends. The chain's CDR3 is CAISSGFNYGYTF. The CDR3 bases are TGTGCCATCAGTAGCGGTTTTAACTATGGCTACACCTTC.

The chain joins TRBV12-5 to TRBJ2-5; a weak D match, TRBD2 (6 bases). Germline values: CDR1 LGHNT, CDR2 FRNRAP. The germline V and J ends were trimmed by 7 bases and 2 bases, with 11 bases remaining between them. The CDR3 runs to 13 residues. CDR3 nucleotides: TGTGCTAGTGCCAGGAGGGGACAAGAGACCCAGTACTTC. Protein product: CASARRGQETQYF.

The genes are TRBV19 and TRBJ2-7; 8 bases line up with TRBD1. CDR1 is LNHDA and CDR2 is SQIVND in the germline V gene (reference sequence). V trimming: 5 bases; J trimming: 5 bases; junction bases outside the gene matches: 11. CDR3 length equals 15 residues. The CDR3 region is CASSGPGQAPHEQYF. As DNA, the CDR3 is TGTGCCAGTAGTGGGCCGGGACAGGCCCCCCACGAGCAGTACTTC.

The chain recombines TRBV9 with TRBJ2-1, with D perhaps matching TRBD2 (6 bases). Trimming removed 3 bases at V and 4 bases at J, with 11 bases between. Germline loops: CDR1 SGDLS, CDR2 YYNGEE. The CDR3 consists of 14 residues. CDR3: CASSDTSPYNEQFF. The CDR3 DNA reads as TGTGCCAGCAGCGATACTAGCCCTTACAATGAGCAGTTCTTC.

The chain links TRBV5-1 to TRBJ2-7, with a weak D call TRBD1 (5 bases). CDR1 is SGHRS, CDR2 YFSETQ, per germline. The V end lost 4 bases, the J end lost 7 bases, and 21 bases lay between the germline ends. CDR3 length equals 15 residues. DNA for the CDR3: TGCGCCAGCAGCACCACCCCAGCAGGGTTGGGGGAGCAGTACTTC. It codes for CASSTTPAGLGEQYF.

A single count supports this clone. The chain combines TRBV6-5 with TRBJ2-2; 7 positions match TRBD2. The germline V gene encodes CDR1 MNHEY and CDR2 SVGAGI. V shed 0 bases and J 6 bases; nucleotides not matched to a gene: 4. The CDR3 has 15 amino acids. The CDR3 DNA reads as TGTGCCAGCAGTTACTCGAGCGGGACGGCCGGGGAGCTGTTTTTT. It specifies CASSYSSGTAGELFF.

The rearrangement links TRBV7-3 to TRBJ2-7, with D possibly matching TRBD1 (6 bases). V was pared by 5 bases and J by 2 bases, with 16 bases between. Looked up from germline, CDR1 is SGHTA and CDR2 is FQGTGA. This CDR3 comprises 15 residues. CDR3 bases: TGTGCCAGCAGCCGCGCCGCGACAGGTGCCTACGAGCAGTACTTC. Protein: CASSRAATGAYEQYF.

This chain uses TRBV4-3 with TRBJ1-2; D gene uncertain. V lost 1 base, J lost 7 bases, and 16 bases lay in between. The V gene's germline CDR1 is LGHNA and CDR2 YSLEER. The CDR3 has 15 amino acids. CDR3 bases: TGCGCCAGCAGCCAAGGATCGACCGAGGCGGGTGGCTACACCTTC. Translation: CASSQGSTEAGGYTF.

This chain links TRBV5-6 with TRBJ2-1, with 9 nucleotides matching TRBD2. Germline CDR1 SGHDT, CDR2 YYEEEE. J gave up 8 bases and V 3 bases, and 9 bases lay outside the gene matches. CDR3 length: 15 residues. This CDR3 is CASSSQFRLADEQFF. CDR3 bases: TGTGCCAGCAGCTCCCAATTTCGACTAGCGGATGAGCAGTTCTTC.

The genes are TRBV30 and TRBJ2-5; TRBD2 agrees at 10 bases. This CDR3 is 14 amino acids long. The trim removed 5 bases at V and 4 bases at J, leaving 7 bases unmatched. Germline CDR1 GTSNPN, CDR2 SVGIG (reference sequence). The CDR3 nucleotides read TGTGCCTGGGGAAGCGGGAGGGACGGAGAGACCCAGTACTTC. It codes for CAWGSGRDGETQYF.